This T cell receptor beta chain originates from a study of PD-L1 blockade in urothelial cancer (dated by TCRdb to 2016 to 2017). Describing the broader study: Therapy was started at some point between 2013 and 2015 for all patients, and atezolizumab 1,200 mg was administered intravenously every 3 weeks. Over 28 patients had pretreatment blood TCR-seq, some 25 had at least one posttreatment blood collection, and some 25 had tumor TCR-seq. About 90% of the roughly 30 patients were males with bladder-origin urothelial cancer, and 18 of 29 reported a prior smoking history. Pretreatment tumor samples and matched peripheral blood, collected serially before and after atezolizumab treatment, underwent TCR sequencing. The study, an exploratory multi-omic analysis, examined somatic, immune and clinical correlates of response to PD-L1 blockade with atezolizumab in urothelial cancer. Durable clinical benefit was defined as a progression-free survival longer than 6 months, and TCR features were additionally tested against progression-free survival and overall survival. Patients had an ECOG performance status of 0 or 1 and had received between 0 and 3 prior chemotherapy regimens. Durable clinical benefit was achieved by nine patients and was not achieved by 20 patients. In the same patients who had TCR sequencing, pretreatment tumors also underwent whole exome sequencing and RNA sequencing. Blood samples gave median yields of about 150,000 T cells and over 80,000 unique TCRs, along with a median clonality of roughly 0.08. Blood samples were analyzed 3 weeks after the start of treatment (second dose) and 6 weeks after the start of treatment.

Reading from cysteine to phenylalanine, the CDR3 counts 14 amino acids. Only the CDR3 DNA is retained, 42 bases long and in frame from the first base. V lost 7 bases and J lost 3 bases; the stretch between them is 13 bases long. From the germline V gene, CDR1 is MDHEN and CDR2 is SYDVKM. To estimate absolute template abundance from read counts, synthetic TCR analog templates were spiked into each PCR. Using the immunoSEQ assay, TCRbeta CDR3 regions were amplified from genomic DNA with bias-controlled V and J gene primers. Rearranged TCRbeta segments were sequenced at approximately 20X coverage. Per the original workflow: Sequencing errors were corrected by clustering, and CDR3s were annotated against IMGT so that V, D and J genes could be assigned. Only productive TCRbeta rearrangements were used in downstream analyses, excluding out-of-frame or stop-codon sequences. Clonality was calculated as one minus the Shannon entropy normalized by the log of the number of unique productive sequences. Clones differing between time points or between blood and tumor were identified using Fisher's exact test with Benjamini-Hochberg correction, with an adjusted p below 0.01 applied as the threshold. TCRdb limited this immuneACCESS table to in-frame rearrangements with V and J called. A share of clones is missing; checked studies link under half to unresolved V genes, and the rest is unexplained. V and J calls and clone size are copied from that table; D and trimming were computed from the DNA. The sample table holds 95,000 to 100,000 clones, of which around 87% were seen once. The ten biggest clones cover roughly 2% of the sample.

The sample's time point label is to be understood as: pretreatment peripheral blood. The cohort comprised 29 patients with locally advanced or metastatic urothelial carcinoma treated at Memorial Sloan Kettering on a trial protocol. Peripheral blood mononuclear cells were collected pretreatment and during treatment, with between 1 and 8 total time points obtained per patient. The Qiagen DNeasy Blood extraction kit was used to purify genomic DNA from total PBMCs and tumor samples. PBMCs were collected pretreatment and during treatment, and were isolated and stored as previously described. Paper-wide results and their limitations: A pretreatment peripheral blood TCR clonality below the median was linked to improved progression-free and overall survival. Greater expansion of tumor-associated TCR clones in peripheral blood 3 weeks after the start of treatment was observed in patients with durable benefit (n of about 21, p = 0.022). Small sample size (n of about 30) and many exploratory analyses mean the results are intended to be hypothesis-generating.

To note about this clone: Its binding antigen is unknown. Per-base qualities were not stored, and no clone one base away is much larger.

The sequence came from a man aged 55 to 70 with urothelial cancer. The sequence is built from TRBV28 and TRBJ1-5, with an unclear D gene assignment. The input for sequencing was PBMCs, taken around atezolizumab (anti-PD-L1) treatment. The CDR3 here reads CASTPRGTNQPQHF. The DNA sequence is as follows: TGTGCCAGCACTCCCCGTGGCACCAATCAGCCCCAGCATTTT.